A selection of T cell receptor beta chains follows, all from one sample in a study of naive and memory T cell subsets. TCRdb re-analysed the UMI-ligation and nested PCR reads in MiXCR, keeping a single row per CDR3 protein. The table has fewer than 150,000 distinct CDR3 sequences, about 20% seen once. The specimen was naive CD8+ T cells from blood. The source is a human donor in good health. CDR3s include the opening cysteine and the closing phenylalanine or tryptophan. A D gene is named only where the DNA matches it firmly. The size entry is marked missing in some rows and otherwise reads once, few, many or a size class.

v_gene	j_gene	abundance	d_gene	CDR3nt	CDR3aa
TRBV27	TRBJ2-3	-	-	TGTGCCACCAGACGTCTTGGACAGTCCTATATAGCCACAGATACGCAGTATTTT	CATRRLGQSYIATDTQYF
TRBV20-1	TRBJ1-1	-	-	TGCAGTGCTAGTCGGCAGGGCTTTGAAGCTTTCTTT	CSASRQGFEAFF
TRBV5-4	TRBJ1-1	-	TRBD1	TGTGCCAGCAGCTCGACAGGGGGGATCACTGAAGCTTTCTTT	CASSSTGGITEAFF
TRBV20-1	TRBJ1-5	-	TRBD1	TGCAGTGCGACCCCTCGGACAGGCCGACTTCAAAATCAGCCCCAGCATTTT	CSATPRTGRLQNQPQHF
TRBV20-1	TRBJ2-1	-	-	TGCAGTGCTAGGAATAGCGCCTACAATGAGCAGTTCTTC	CSARNSAYNEQFF
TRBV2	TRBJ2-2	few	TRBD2	TGTGCCAGCAGTGAACTAGCGGGACCCCCGAACACCGGGGAGCTGTTTTTT	CASSELAGPPNTGELFF
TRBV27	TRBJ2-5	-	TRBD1	TGTGCCAGCAGTTTGGGGGACAGGACCTCCCAAGAGACCCAGTACTTC	CASSLGDRTSQETQYF
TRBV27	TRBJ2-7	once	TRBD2	TGTGCCAGCAGTTTAAGCGGGGGATTTTACGAGCAGTACTTC	CASSLSGGFYEQYF
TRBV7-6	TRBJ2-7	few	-	TGTGCCAGCAGCTCGATGGCAGGGATCGCCTACGAGCAGTACTTC	CASSSMAGIAYEQYF
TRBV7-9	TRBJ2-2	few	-	TGTGCCAGCAGCTTGGACCCGGCCGTCACCGGGGAGCTGTTTTTT	CASSLDPAVTGELFF
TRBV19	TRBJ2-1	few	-	TGTGCCAGTAGCCCCGGGACGGGAAATGAGCAGTTCTTC	CASSPGTGNEQFF
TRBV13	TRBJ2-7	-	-	TGTGCCAGCAGCTCCAACTACTACGAGCAGTACTTC	CASSSNYYEQYF
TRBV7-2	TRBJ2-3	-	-	TGTGCCAGCAGACGGGTCCCAGGAGGAGATACGCAGTATTTT	CASRRVPGGDTQYF
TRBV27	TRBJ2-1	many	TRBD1	TGTGCCAGCAGTCACAGGGGGCACAATGAGCAGTTCTTC	CASSHRGHNEQFF
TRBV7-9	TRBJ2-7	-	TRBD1	TGTGCCAGCGGAGGGACAGGGGGTACCTACGAGCAGTACTTC	CASGGTGGTYEQYF
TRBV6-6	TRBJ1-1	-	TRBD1	TGTGCCAGCAGGATACAGGGGTTGGACACTGAAGCTTTCTTT	CASRIQGLDTEAFF
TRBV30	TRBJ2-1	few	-	TGTGCCTGGAAGTCGACTTACTCCTACAATGAGCAGTTCTTC	CAWKSTYSYNEQFF
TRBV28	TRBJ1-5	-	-	TGTGCCAGCAGTTCCACTCCGAGGGAGCCCCAGCATTTT	CASSSTPREPQHF
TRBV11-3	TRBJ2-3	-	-	TGTGCCAGCAGCCCGGTGAGCGGCGTTTCAGATACGCAGTATTTT	CASSPVSGVSDTQYF
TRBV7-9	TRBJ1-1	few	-	TGTGCCAGCAGCTTGGCCGGCGGGGTCGCTGAAGCTTTCTTT	CASSLAGGVAEAFF
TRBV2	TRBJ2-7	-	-	TGTGCCAGCGTTAGAGGGTCCTACGAGCAGTACTTC	CASVRGSYEQYF
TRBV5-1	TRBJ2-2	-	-	TGCGCCAGCAGCTTGCCCAGGGATTCTTCCGGGGAGCTGTTTTTT	CASSLPRDSSGELFF
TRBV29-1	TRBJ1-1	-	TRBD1	TGCAGCGTTGAGGACCAGGGGGACACTGAAGCTTTCTTT	CSVEDQGDTEAFF
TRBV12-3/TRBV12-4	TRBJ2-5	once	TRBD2	TGTGCCAGCAGGAGAATAGCGGGGGAGACCCAGTACTTC	CASRRIAGETQYF
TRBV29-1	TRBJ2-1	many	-	TGCAGCGTTCGCGTAGGGGGAAATGAGCAGTTCTTC	CSVRVGGNEQFF
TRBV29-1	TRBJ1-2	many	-	TGCAGCGTTCCGGACAGTCTATATGGCTACACCTTC	CSVPDSLYGYTF
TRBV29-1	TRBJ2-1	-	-	TGCAGCTCCCCTGGGAGTTACAATGAGCAGTTCTTC	CSSPGSYNEQFF
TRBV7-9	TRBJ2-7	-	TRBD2	TGTGCCAGCAGCTTAGCGCCGGGGGGGGCTACCTACGAGCAGTACTTC	CASSLAPGGATYEQYF
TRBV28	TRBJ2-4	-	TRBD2	TGTGCCAGCAGTTTACAGCGGGAGCTGGCCAAAAACATTCAGTACTTC	CASSLQRELAKNIQYF
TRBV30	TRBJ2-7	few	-	TGTGCCGGGGGGCACCAGAACTACGAGCAGTACTTC	CAGGHQNYEQYF
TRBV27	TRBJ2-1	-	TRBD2	TGTGCCAGCAGACTTAGGATACAATTAGCGGGAGGGCCTGGGGACAATGAGCAGTTCTTC	CASRLRIQLAGGPGDNEQFF
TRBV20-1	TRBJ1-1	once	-	TGCAGTGCTAGAGATCGCGCCTCAACGTATGAAGCTTTCTTT	CSARDRASTYEAFF
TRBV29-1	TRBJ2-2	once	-	TGCAGCGTTGAACAGAGCACCGGGGAGCTGTTTTTT	CSVEQSTGELFF
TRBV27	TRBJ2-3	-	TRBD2	TGTGCCAGCAGTTTAGGGCTAGCGGCAGATACGCAGTATTTT	CASSLGLAADTQYF
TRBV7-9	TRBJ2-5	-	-	TGTGCCAGCAGCTTAGTAGGAGGATCCGAGACCCAGTACTTC	CASSLVGGSETQYF
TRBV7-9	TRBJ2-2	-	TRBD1	TGTGCCAGCCGACAGGGGGCCGGGGAGCTGTTTTTT	CASRQGAGELFF
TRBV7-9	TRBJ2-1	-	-	TGTGCCAGCAGCTTAGCCCTGGACTTTGCGGGCCTTGAGCAGTTCTTC	CASSLALDFAGLEQFF
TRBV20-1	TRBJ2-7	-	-	TGCAGTGCTAGAGATTTAGGGGTTGAGCAGTACTTC	CSARDLGVEQYF
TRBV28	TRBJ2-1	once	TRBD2	TGTGCCAGCACCGCCAAGCGGGAGCCTACCGGGCCGTTCTTC	CASTAKREPTGPFF
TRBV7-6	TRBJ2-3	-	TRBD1	TGTGCCAGCAGCTTATCAGGGGGTGCAGATACGCAGTATTTT	CASSLSGGADTQYF
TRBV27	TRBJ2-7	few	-	TGTGCCAGCAGTTTATCGATTTCTGGCGAGCAGTACTTC	CASSLSISGEQYF
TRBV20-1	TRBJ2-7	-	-	TGCAGTGCGTACCTCGAGGACACAACCTACGAGCAGTACTTC	CSAYLEDTTYEQYF